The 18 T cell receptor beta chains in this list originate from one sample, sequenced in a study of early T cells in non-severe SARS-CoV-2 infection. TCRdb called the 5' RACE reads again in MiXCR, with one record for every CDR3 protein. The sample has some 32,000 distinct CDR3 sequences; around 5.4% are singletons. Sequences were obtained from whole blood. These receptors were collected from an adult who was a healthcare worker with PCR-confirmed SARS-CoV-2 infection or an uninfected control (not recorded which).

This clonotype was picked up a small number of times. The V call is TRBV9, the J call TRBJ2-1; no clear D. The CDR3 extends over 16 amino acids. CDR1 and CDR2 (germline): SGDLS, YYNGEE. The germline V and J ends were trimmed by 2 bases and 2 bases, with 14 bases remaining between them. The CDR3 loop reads CASSVLPDQTYNEQFF. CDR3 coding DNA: TGTGCCAGCAGCGTCCTGCCCGACCAGACCTACAATGAGCAGTTCTTC.

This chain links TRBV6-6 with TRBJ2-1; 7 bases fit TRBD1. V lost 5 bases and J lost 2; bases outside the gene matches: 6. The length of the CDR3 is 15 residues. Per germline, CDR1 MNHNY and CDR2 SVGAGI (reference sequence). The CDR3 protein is CASSKQGNAYNEQFF. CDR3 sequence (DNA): TGTGCCAGCAGTAAACAGGGGAACGCCTACAATGAGCAGTTCTTC.

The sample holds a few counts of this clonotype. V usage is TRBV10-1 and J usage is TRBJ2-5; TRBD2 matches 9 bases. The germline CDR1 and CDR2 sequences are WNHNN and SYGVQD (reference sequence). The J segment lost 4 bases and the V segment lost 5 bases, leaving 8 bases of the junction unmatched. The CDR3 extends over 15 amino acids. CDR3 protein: CASSSQAGGLETQYF. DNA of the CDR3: TGCGCCAGCAGTTCCCAGGCGGGAGGGTTAGAGACCCAGTACTTC.

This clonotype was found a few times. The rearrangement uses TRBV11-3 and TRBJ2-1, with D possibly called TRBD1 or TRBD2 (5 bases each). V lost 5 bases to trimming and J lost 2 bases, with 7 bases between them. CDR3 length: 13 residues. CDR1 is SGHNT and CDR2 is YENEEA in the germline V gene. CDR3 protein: CASSTGPYNEQFF. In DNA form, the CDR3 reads TGTGCCAGCAGCACGGGACCCTACAATGAGCAGTTCTTC.

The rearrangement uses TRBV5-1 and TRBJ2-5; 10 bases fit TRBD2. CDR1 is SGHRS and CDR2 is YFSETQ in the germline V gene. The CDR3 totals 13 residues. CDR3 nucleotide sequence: TGCGCGTCGGCCCTAGCGGGGGAAGAGACCCAGTACTTC. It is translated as CASALAGEETQYF.

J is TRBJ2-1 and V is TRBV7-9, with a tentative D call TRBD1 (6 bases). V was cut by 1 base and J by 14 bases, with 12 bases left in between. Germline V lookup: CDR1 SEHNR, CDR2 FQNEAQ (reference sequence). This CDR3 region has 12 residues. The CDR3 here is CASSLETGGEFF. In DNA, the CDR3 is TGTGCCAGCAGCTTAGAGACAGGAGGAGAGTTCTTC.

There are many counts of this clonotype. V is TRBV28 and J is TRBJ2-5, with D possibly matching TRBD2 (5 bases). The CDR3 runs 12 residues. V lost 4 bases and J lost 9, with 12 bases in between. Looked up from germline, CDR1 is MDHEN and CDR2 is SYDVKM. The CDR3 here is CASSSPWRPQYF. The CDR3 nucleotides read TGTGCCAGCAGTTCGCCCTGGAGGCCCCAGTACTTC.

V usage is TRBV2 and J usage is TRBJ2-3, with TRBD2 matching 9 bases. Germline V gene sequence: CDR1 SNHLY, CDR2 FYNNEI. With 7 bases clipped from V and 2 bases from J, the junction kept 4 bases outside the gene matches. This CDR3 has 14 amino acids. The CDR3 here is CASKGGRATDTQYF. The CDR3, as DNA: TGTGCCAGCAAAGGCGGGAGGGCCACAGATACGCAGTATTTT.

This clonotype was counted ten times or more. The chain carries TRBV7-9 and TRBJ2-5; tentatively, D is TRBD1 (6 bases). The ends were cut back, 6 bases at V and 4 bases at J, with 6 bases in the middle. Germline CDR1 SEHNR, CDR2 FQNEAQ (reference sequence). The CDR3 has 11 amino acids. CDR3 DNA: TGTGCCAGCAGACAGGGAGAGACCCAGTACTTC. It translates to CASRQGETQYF.

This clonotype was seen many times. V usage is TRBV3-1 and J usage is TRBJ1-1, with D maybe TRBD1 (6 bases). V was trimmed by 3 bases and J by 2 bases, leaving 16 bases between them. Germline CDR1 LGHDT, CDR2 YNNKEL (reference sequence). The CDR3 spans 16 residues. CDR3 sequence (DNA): TGTGCCAGCAGCCAGCCTCTACGGGGGCATAACACTGAAGCTTTCTTT. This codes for CASSQPLRGHNTEAFF.

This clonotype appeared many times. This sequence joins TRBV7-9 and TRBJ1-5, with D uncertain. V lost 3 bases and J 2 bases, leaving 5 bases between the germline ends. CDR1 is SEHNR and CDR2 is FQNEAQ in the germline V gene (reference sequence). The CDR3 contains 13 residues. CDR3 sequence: CASSFDGNQPQHF. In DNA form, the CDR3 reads TGTGCCAGCAGCTTCGACGGCAATCAGCCCCAGCATTTT.

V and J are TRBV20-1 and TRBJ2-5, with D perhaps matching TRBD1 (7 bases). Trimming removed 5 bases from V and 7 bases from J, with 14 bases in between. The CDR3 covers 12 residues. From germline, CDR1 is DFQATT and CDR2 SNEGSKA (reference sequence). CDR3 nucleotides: TGCAGTGCTCCAAGACAGGGACTGACCCAGTACTTC. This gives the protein CSAPRQGLTQYF.

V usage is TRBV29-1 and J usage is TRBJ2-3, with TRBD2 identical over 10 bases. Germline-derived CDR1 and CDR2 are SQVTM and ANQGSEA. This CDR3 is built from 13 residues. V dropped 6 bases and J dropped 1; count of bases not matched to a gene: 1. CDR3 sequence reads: CSVGTSGTDTQYF. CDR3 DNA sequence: TGCAGCGTGGGGACTAGCGGCACAGATACGCAGTATTTT.

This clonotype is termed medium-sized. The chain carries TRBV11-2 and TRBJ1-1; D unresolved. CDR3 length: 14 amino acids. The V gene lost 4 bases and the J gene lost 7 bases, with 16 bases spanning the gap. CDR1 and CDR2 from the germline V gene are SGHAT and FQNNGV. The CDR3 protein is CASSSLIVSNEAFF. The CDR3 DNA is TGTGCCAGCAGCTCCCTCATTGTCAGCAATGAAGCTTTCTTT.

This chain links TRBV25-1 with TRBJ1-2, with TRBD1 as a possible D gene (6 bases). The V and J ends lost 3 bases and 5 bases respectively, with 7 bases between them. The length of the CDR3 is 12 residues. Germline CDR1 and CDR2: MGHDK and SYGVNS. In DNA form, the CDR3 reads TGTGCCAGCAGTGAGGGGGCGTATGGCTACACCTTC. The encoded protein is CASSEGAYGYTF.

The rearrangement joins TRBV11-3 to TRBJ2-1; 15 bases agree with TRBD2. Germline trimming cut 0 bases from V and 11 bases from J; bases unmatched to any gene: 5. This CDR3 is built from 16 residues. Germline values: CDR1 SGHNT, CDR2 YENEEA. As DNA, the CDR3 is TGTGCCAGCAGCTTAGATGGCGGGACTAGCGGGAGGAAGCAGTTCTTC. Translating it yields CASSLDGGTSGRKQFF.

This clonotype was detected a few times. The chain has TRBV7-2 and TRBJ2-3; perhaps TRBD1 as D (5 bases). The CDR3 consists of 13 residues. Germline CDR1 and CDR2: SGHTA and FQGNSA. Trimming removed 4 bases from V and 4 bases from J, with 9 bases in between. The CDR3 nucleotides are TGTGCCAGCAGCTCTCAGGGCTCAGATACGCAGTATTTT. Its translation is CASSSQGSDTQYF.

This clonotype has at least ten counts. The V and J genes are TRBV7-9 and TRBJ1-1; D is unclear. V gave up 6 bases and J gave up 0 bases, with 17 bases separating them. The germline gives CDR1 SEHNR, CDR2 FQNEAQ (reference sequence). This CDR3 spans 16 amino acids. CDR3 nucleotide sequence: TGTGCCAGCAGTGACGAGGGAGGGATCATGAACACTGAAGCTTTCTTT. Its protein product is CASSDEGGIMNTEAFF.